This paragraph reports one TCR beta chain. Per the germline V gene, CDR1 is MNHEY and CDR2 is SMNVEV (reference sequence). This CDR3 is built from 15 residues. V was pared by 1 base and J by 9 bases, with 8 bases of the junction left unmatched. Profiling relied on immunoSEQ multiplex PCR, and the TCRdb table lists in-frame clones only, not all of them. The repertoire consists of tens of thousands of clones, with approximately 89% occurring once and the leading ten covering 1.1%. The data were taken from a study of OX40 agonist ivuxolimab in advanced cancers. This TCR was sampled from an adult with an advanced solid tumor such as melanoma, head and neck, liver or kidney cancer. The rearrangement links TRBV27 to TRBJ2-1; 8 nucleotides align to TRBD2. Sequences were derived from CD4+ or CD8+ T cells sorted from blood, sampled in a trial of the OX40 agonist ivuxolimab. The CDR3 DNA reads TGTGCCAGCAGTTTATACCCAGCGGGAGTTCCTGAGCAGTTCTTC. Translating it yields CASSLYPAGVPEQFF.